Shown below are 20 T cell receptor beta chains from a single sample sequenced in a study of regulatory T cells in long-lasting Graves disease. Specified time point: newly diagnosed GD, antithyroid drugs for less than 3 months. The TCR library used RNA extracted from PBMCs. Arm-PCR of CDR3 regions and iRepertoire HTBI primers were used to build TCR beta libraries. Each CDR3 protein gets one entry after TCRdb re-called the multiplex PCR reads with MiXCR. The sample records about 610,000 distinct CDR3 sequences, 16% being singletons. A further study also used this sample, focusing on T cells in Graves' hyperthyroidism and ophthalmopathy.

The sequencing used peripheral blood mononuclear cells (PBMCs), collected at new diagnosis, from a patient treated with antithyroid drugs. These receptors were taken from a man between 18 and 35 years old with Graves disease.

This chain links TRBV27 with TRBJ2-1, with 9 bases identical to TRBD1. Germline V gives CDR1 MNHEY, CDR2 SMNVEV (reference sequence). CDR3 length: 17 amino acids. Germline trimming cut 5 bases from V and 4 bases from J; bases unmatched to any gene: 12. The CDR3: CASSPSRRDRAYNEQFF. The CDR3 region has the DNA TGTGCCAGCAGTCCATCCCGAAGGGACAGGGCTTACAATGAGCAGTTCTTC.

This clonotype was detected many times. CDR3 sequence (DNA): TGTGCCAGCAGCCTTACCACCACAGGGTCCTACGAGCAGTACTTC. Translating it yields CASSLTTTGSYEQYF. The chain carries TRBV3-1 and TRBJ2-7, with a possible D match to TRBD1 (6 bases). Trimming pared 4 bases from V and 1 base from J, leaving 14 bases between. The CDR3 is 15 amino acids. From germline, CDR1 is LGHDT and CDR2 YNNKEL (reference sequence).

This clonotype was seen a handful of times. The V gene is TRBV7-9, the J gene TRBJ1-1; D uncertain. Germline CDR1 and CDR2: SEHNR and FQNEAQ (reference sequence). V dropped 6 bases and J dropped 3 bases, with 20 bases sitting between them. The CDR3 is 16 amino acids. In DNA form, the CDR3 reads TGTGCCAGCAGTCGGGGAAATCGGGGTCGGGACACTGAAGCTTTCTTT. Translation: CASSRGNRGRDTEAFF.

A few counts support this clonotype. The chain recombines TRBV12-3 or TRBV12-4 with TRBJ2-3; D possibly corresponds to TRBD2 (5 bases). Trimming shortened V by 6 bases and J by 4 bases, and 17 bases separated the two germline ends. CDR3 size: 15 residues. The DNA for the CDR3 is TGTGCCAGCAGCCGGACGGAGGCGAGGGCAGATACGCAGTATTTT. Translated: CASSRTEARADTQYF.

This clonotype occurred once. V and J are TRBV19 and TRBJ2-1, with TRBD1 matching over 8 bases. The tail of the sequence fits TRBJ2-7 better, so the J call may be wrong. The CDR3 runs to 14 residues. In germline, CDR1 is LNHDA, CDR2 SQIVND (reference sequence). CDR3 in DNA: TGTGCCAGTAGTAAGACAGGGGATATTCGGGAGCAGTACTTC. Translating it yields CASSKTGDIREQYF.

Notes on this clonotype: A read error is possible here, since a much larger clone lies one base away. This chain connects TRBV2 to TRBJ1-2; 7 nucleotides agree with TRBD1. The CDR3 is 14 amino acids. CDR1 is SNHLY, CDR2 FYNNEI, per germline. CDR3 sequence (DNA): TGTGCCAGCAGTGGAAACACAGGGGTCTCTGGCTACGCCTTC. It encodes CASSGNTGVSGYAF.

On this clonotype: Since a much larger clone is just one base distant, this may be a read error. V is TRBV5-1 and J is TRBJ2-5; TRBD2 might be the D (5 bases). Germline V gene lookup returns CDR1 SGHRS and CDR2 YFSETQ. The CDR3 runs to 15 residues. CDR3 coding DNA: TGCGCCAGCAGCCGCGGTCAGTCAGTGGGAGAGATCCAGTACTTC. The encoded protein is CASSRGQSVGEIQYF.

V gene TRBV6-5 combines with J gene TRBJ2-5, with D possibly being TRBD2 (6 bases). Trimming took 0 bases from V and 4 from J, leaving 18 bases between them. The germline gives CDR1 MNHEY, CDR2 SVGAGI. The CDR3 length is 17 residues. The CDR3: CASSYSKDVAEGETQYF. CDR3 in DNA: TGTGCCAGCAGTTACTCGAAAGACGTAGCGGAGGGAGAGACCCAGTACTTC.

Concerning this clonotype itself: This probably arose from a read error, given a far larger clone one base away. This chain uses TRBV30 with TRBJ2-3; D call uncertain. The J call could be wrong; TRBJ1-1 is a better fit for the DNA end. Germline loops: CDR1 GTSNPN, CDR2 SVGIG (reference sequence). The CDR3 runs to 13 residues. The CDR3 sequence is CAWGVGGNTEAFF. CDR3 in DNA: TGTGCCTGGGGTGTGGGTGGTAACACTGAAGCTTTCTTT.

The V gene is TRBV20-1, the J gene TRBJ2-3; D is perhaps TRBD2 (5 bases). The CDR3 contains 13 residues. Trimming pared 1 base from V and 6 bases from J, leaving 11 bases between. From germline, CDR1 is DFQATT and CDR2 SNEGSKA (reference sequence). The DNA of the CDR3 is TGCAGTGCTAGAGGGGCTAGCTGGGATACGCAGTATTTT. Translation: CSARGASWDTQYF.

This clonotype was picked up a small number of times. The CDR3 loop is CASTTGAREKLFF. Written as DNA, the CDR3 is TGTGCCAGCACGACAGGGGCGCGTGAAAAACTGTTTTTT. The chain recombines TRBV12-3 or TRBV12-4 with TRBJ1-4; 8 bases match TRBD1. Unmatched junction bases numbered 5, after V lost 7 bases and J lost 7 bases. CDR3 length: 13 residues.

This clonotype was counted ten times or more. V is TRBV12-3 or TRBV12-4 and J is TRBJ2-1; 7 nucleotides align to TRBD2. V shed 0 bases, J shed 1 base, and the junction held 3 bases outside the gene matches. The CDR3 sequence is 16 residues long. The CDR3 coding sequence is TGTGCCAGCAGTTTAGCAGCGGGAACGTCCTACAATGAGCAGTTCTTC. This translates into CASSLAAGTSYNEQFF.

This clonotype was seen only a few times. V is TRBV7-6 and J is TRBJ2-2; 10 positions agree with TRBD1. V lost 3 bases, J lost 2 bases, and 15 bases stayed unmatched. This CDR3 region has 20 residues. Germline CDR1 is SGHVS and CDR2 is FNYEAQ. The CDR3 loop is CASSLLGEPGQGTNTGELFF. CDR3 coding DNA: TGTGCCAGCAGCTTGCTGGGGGAACCGGGACAGGGGACAAACACCGGGGAGCTGTTTTTT.

Remarks on this clonotype: The junction differs from germline at one of its ends, possibly a read error. In DNA form, the CDR3 reads TGTGCCAGCAGCTGGAGCCGCCCAACGTATGATGAGCAGTCCTTC. Protein sequence: CASSWSRPTYDEQSF. The chain recombines TRBV7-9 with TRBJ2-1; no definite D call. CDR3 length: 15 residues. Germline V gene lookup returns CDR1 SEHNR and CDR2 FQNEAQ (reference sequence).

This clonotype occurred many times. The chain carries TRBV7-3 and TRBJ2-3, with D perhaps given as TRBD1 or TRBD2 (5 bases each). The germline V and J ends were trimmed by 1 base and 0 bases, with 11 bases remaining between them. The CDR3 spans 16 residues. Germline V lookup: CDR1 SGHTA, CDR2 FQGTGA. CDR3 protein: CASSLIGGSSTDTQYF. CDR3 coding DNA: TGTGCCAGCAGCTTAATTGGGGGATCTAGCACAGATACGCAGTATTTT.

The chain has TRBV10-3 and TRBJ2-3, with TRBD2 matching 8 bases. From germline, CDR1 is ENHRY and CDR2 SYGVKD. The CDR3 covers 16 residues. Losses at the gene ends were 5 bases for V and 8 bases for J; bases not matched to a gene: 15. In nucleotides, the CDR3 is TGTGCCATCAGTACGAAAGACAGCGGAGGACTAGCTACGCAGTATTTT. It encodes CAISTKDSGGLATQYF.

In its sample, this clonotype was seen many times. V usage is TRBV2 and J usage is TRBJ1-4, with 7 positions matching TRBD1. CDR3 length equals 14 residues. J gave up 6 bases and V 1 base, and 2 bases lay outside the gene matches. The V gene's germline CDR1 is SNHLY and CDR2 FYNNEI. The CDR3 sequence: CASSEDRGYEKLFF. CDR3 coding DNA: TGTGCCAGCAGTGAAGACAGGGGATATGAAAAACTGTTTTTT.

This clonotype was detected ten times or more. The junction does not match germline at one end; this may be a read error. This rearrangement joins TRBV11-1 to TRBJ2-3, with 8 bases matching TRBD1. Germline V CDR1 and CDR2: SGHAT, FQDESV (reference sequence). The CDR3 has 15 amino acids. In nucleotides, the CDR3 is TGCGCCAGCAGCGTAGGGACAGGTAGCACAGATACGCAGTATTTT. Translation gives CASSVGTGSTDTQYF.

This clonotype was picked up many times. The V gene is TRBV30, the J gene TRBJ1-5; D call uncertain. The ends were cut back, 0 bases at V and 5 bases at J, with 8 bases in the middle. The CDR3 runs to 13 residues. Germline V gene sequence: CDR1 GTSNPN, CDR2 SVGIG (reference sequence). CDR3 in amino acids: CAWSVSLYQPQHF. The DNA of the CDR3 is TGTGCCTGGAGTGTATCCCTTTATCAGCCCCAGCATTTT.

V usage is TRBV12-3 or TRBV12-4 and J usage is TRBJ2-3; D might be TRBD1 or TRBD2, each matching 6 bases. The end of the DNA aligns better with TRBJ2-7, so the J call may be wrong. The CDR3 runs 13 residues. The CDR3 coding sequence is TGTGCCAGCAGCGTTCAAGGGGGGAACGAGCAGTACTTC. Amino acid sequence: CASSVQGGNEQYF.